A selection of T cell receptor beta chains follows, all from one sample in a study of CD4 T cells in relation to SARS-CoV-2 and coronaviruses. Method: immunoSEQ multiplex PCR; TCRdb's copy keeps in-frame clones and lacks some. Of tens of thousands of clones listed, 85% to 95% are singletons. Material: naive CD4+ T cells from PBMCs. The receptors shown here come from a human donor in good health. CDR3s leave out the opening cysteine and the closing phenylalanine or tryptophan.

v_gene,j_gene,CDR3aa
TRBV19,TRBJ1-2,ASSIIATVNYGYT
TRBV7-9,TRBJ2-5,ASSLVRTPLKTQY
TRBV5-1,TRBJ2-1,ASTPPSSSYNEQF
TRBV18,TRBJ1-3,ASSPLGAQGRSGNTIY
TRBV28,TRBJ2-3,ASSRHPGTSGRALSTDTQY
TRBV28,TRBJ2-7,ASSSTTGNYEQY
TRBV29-1,TRBJ2-3,SVGSGRGSGTQY
TRBV19,TRBJ1-2,ASSPSYPTAYYGYT
TRBV5-6,TRBJ1-5,ASSLRTGGLQPQH
TRBV11-2,TRBJ2-5,ASSAGGLGETQY
TRBV5-4,TRBJ2-3,ASSFSGGADTQY
TRBV7-3,TRBJ1-1,ASSHSGGLMNTEAF
TRBV30,TRBJ2-7,AWSLAGPDAYEQY
TRBV5-5,TRBJ2-3,ASSTRPGRNTDTQY
TRBV7-3,TRBJ2-3,ASSLNSPDTQY
TRBV7-9,TRBJ1-4,ASSFYRPTTNEKLF
TRBV5-1,TRBJ2-3,ASIQGFSSTDTQY
TRBV7-2,TRBJ2-2,ASSLVSVSTTGELF
TRBV29-1,TRBJ2-3,SVEVTGGATDTQY
TRBV11-2,TRBJ2-3,ASSPRTSGGIRSTDTQY
TRBV10-3,TRBJ2-6,AISESSGGSGANVLT
TRBV5-1,TRBJ2-1,ASSLWGGRTDSYNEQF
TRBV7-9,TRBJ1-3,ASSSQAGGPGNTIY
TRBV28,TRBJ1-5,ASSLPPGGMQPQH
TRBV18,TRBJ1-1,ASSPPRDRGRTEAF
TRBV7-3,TRBJ1-2,ASSFEGYT
TRBV19,TRBJ1-4,ASRPGSAEKLF
TRBV5-1,TRBJ2-3,ASSLALAVGTDTQY
TRBV9,TRBJ1-4,ASSPSATAREKLF
TRBV9,TRBJ1-2,ASSRQGWADGYT
TRBV19,TRBJ2-2,ASTSGGSPTGELF
TRBV19,TRBJ2-7,ASSSQRTGRSYEQY
TRBV7-9,TRBJ2-1,ASNTGGYNEQF
TRBV30,TRBJ2-6,AWSGRHSGANVLT
TRBV5-1,TRBJ2-7,ASSLEGTDYEQY
TRBV5-6,TRBJ2-1,ASSLQSSYNEQF
TRBV2,TRBJ2-7,ASRKGSSGPYEQY
TRBV5-1,TRBJ2-2,ASSLLGRLASNTGELF
TRBV6-4,TRBJ2-1,ASSDRLAGGGVKARQQF
TRBV18,TRBJ1-1,ASSPPTGYEAF